This entry is about one T cell receptor (beta chain). This entry belongs to a study of blood T cell repertoires in COVID-19. Study-wide background: Specimens from acute and convalescent COVID-19 originated in the United States, Italy and Spain. T cells, B-cell-depleted T cells, or PBMCs supplied cDNA or gDNA.

Per the authors' pipeline: Cell counts per sample came from amplifying reference gene primers. Sequencing was performed with immunoSEQ multiplex PCR; in TCRdb, only in-frame clones are kept and a portion is missing. For V, J and clone size, that table is used; D and trimming come from the DNA. The sample has some 230,000 clones, roughly 90% seen once; the top ten hold about 2%. The CDR3 has 15 amino acids. Germline values: CDR1 SEHNR, CDR2 FQNEAQ (reference sequence). V shed 1 base and J 3 bases; nucleotides not matched to a gene: 2. The material sequenced was peripheral blood. The chain links TRBV7-9 to TRBJ2-2; TRBD1 matches 7 bases. This TCR was sampled from a man aged 30 to 45 who had recovered from COVID-19. This chain's CDR3 is CASSLGQGDTGELFF. The CDR3 nucleotides are TGTGCCAGCAGCTTAGGACAGGGTGACACCGGGGAGCTGTTTTTT.